The 9 T cell receptor beta chains below all came from one sample that was sequenced in a study of T cell clonality in common variable immunodeficiency. Study-wide points: In common variable immunodeficiency, TCR beta chains reportedly carried fewer deletions and N-nucleotide insertions.

These receptors' targets are unknown. Clones were read by immunoSEQ multiplex PCR, and TCRdb kept only the in-frame ones, dropping some. The sample shows 15,000 to 25,000 clones, none of them appearing just once. Material for sequencing was peripheral blood mononuclear cells. Every receptor here comes from a human donor with common variable immunodeficiency.

This clone was counted many times. The missing CDR3 end, 3 residues past where the read stops, is filled in from the germline J gene. The gene calls are TRBV5-1 and TRBJ2-1; D ambiguous. The V gene lost 1 base and the J gene lost 8 bases, with 10 bases spanning the gap. The CDR3 loop spans 13 amino acids. Germline CDR1 SGHRS, CDR2 YFSETQ. Partial CDR3 DNA: TGCGCCAGCAGCTTGATGCCTAACTATGAG. Amino acids: CASSLMPNYE. The entire CDR3 sequence reads CASSLMPNYEQFF.

Of note for this clone: The read finishes 3 residues shy of the CDR3 end, and the germline J gene is used to complete it. The chain links TRBV19 to TRBJ2-3; TRBD2 agrees at 13 bases. The V segment lost 3 bases and the J segment 0 bases; nucleotides outside the gene matches: 12. Germline V gene data show CDR1 as LNHDA and CDR2 as SQIVND (reference sequence). CDR3 size: 20 residues. This CDR3 reads CASSMLGLAGKSPSTDTQYF. The sequenced CDR3 bases are TGTGCCAGTAGTATGCTGGGACTAGCGGGGAAATCCCCGAGCACAGATACG. Based on the CDR3 plus reference TRBV19 and TRBJ2-3, the full variable domain is DGGITQSPKYLFRKEGQNVTLSCEQNLNHDAMYWYRQDPGQGLRLIYYSQIVNDFQKGDIAEGYSVSREKKESFPLTVTSAQKNPTAFYLCASSMLGLAGKSPSTDTQYFGPGTRLTVL.

This clone is judged medium-sized (0.01 to 0.1%). The read terminates 3 residues ahead of where the CDR3 ends, so the germline J gene completes it. The rearrangement uses TRBV4-1 and TRBJ2-3; 8 bases align to TRBD2. This CDR3 has 15 amino acids. The ends lost 3 bases at V and 6 bases at J; junction bases unmatched: 8. CDR1 MGHRA and CDR2 YSYEKL come from the germline V gene. CDR3 protein: CASSQLGLGRDTQYF. Partial CDR3 DNA: TGCGCCAGCAGCCAGCTGGGACTAGGGCGTGATACG.

This clone was counted a few times. The missing CDR3 end, 3 residues past where the read stops, is filled in from the germline J gene. The rearrangement links TRBV6-2 or TRBV6-3 to TRBJ2-5, with 9 bases matching TRBD2. The CDR3 covers 16 residues. J lost 3 bases, V lost 8 bases, and 13 bases had no gene match. CDR1 and CDR2 (germline): MNHEY, SVGEGT. The part of the CDR3 DNA that was read is TGTGCCAGCTGTGGCGGGGGGGCCGTAGGAGAAGAGACC. Its protein is CASCGGGAVGEET. The whole CDR3 protein is CASCGGGAVGEETQYF.

As for this clone: The observed sequence ends 3 residues before the CDR3 terminus, with the missing tail filled in from the germline J gene. The rearrangement joins TRBV6-2 or TRBV6-3 to TRBJ2-3; 12 bases align to TRBD2. The V and J ends lost 0 bases and 3 bases, in that order; junction bases with no gene match: 1. There are 16 residues in the CDR3. CDR1 is MNHEY, CDR2 SVGEGT, per germline. CDR3: CASSYSTSGRTDTQYF. CDR3 bases read: TGTGCCAGCAGTTACTCGACTAGCGGGAGAACAGATACG.

This clone has more than one count but fewer than ten. Read data end 3 residues before the CDR3 end; the end is taken from the germline J gene. J is TRBJ2-7 and V is TRBV30; TRBD2 matches 8 bases. The CDR3 loop spans 15 amino acids. Losses at the gene ends were 2 bases for V and 3 bases for J; bases not matched to a gene: 9. In germline, CDR1 is GTSNPN, CDR2 SVGIG (reference sequence). The CDR3 here is CAWSNSGSGGYEQYF. The CDR3 DNA, read in part, is TGTGCCTGGAGTAACAGCGGGAGTGGCGGCTACGAG.

This clone showed up just a few times. The read stops 3 residues short of the end of the CDR3; the missing end is completed from the germline J gene. The rearrangement links TRBV7-2 to TRBJ2-5; weak D call: TRBD2 (6 bases). This CDR3 is 15 amino acids long. Between the trimmed V and J ends, which lost 5 bases and 1 base, there was a span of 14 bases. Germline assignment: CDR1 SGHTA and CDR2 FQGNSA. CDR3: CASSRTSGRQETQYF. Partial CDR3 DNA: TGTGCCAGCAGCCGCACAAGCGGGCGCCAAGAGACC.

Notes on this clone: The read comes to an end 3 residues before the CDR3 does, leaving the germline J gene to fill in the end. The chain links TRBV30 to TRBJ1-6; 7 bases match TRBD1. Germline CDR1 reads GTSNPN; CDR2 reads SVGIG (reference sequence). Trimming removed 5 bases from V and 7 bases from J; junction bases left unmatched: 5. The CDR3 extends over 13 amino acids. The CDR3 sequence: CAWRDRVNSPLHF. The CDR3 DNA, read in part, is TGTGCCTGGCGAGACAGGGTGAATTCACCC. The full variable domain, completed using reference TRBV30 and TRBJ1-6, is SQTIHQWPATLVQPVGSPLSLECTVEGTSNPNLYWYRQAAGRGLQLLFYSVGIGQISSEVPQNLSASRPQDRQFILSSKKLLLSDSGFYLCAWRDRVNSPLHFGNGTRLTVT.

With respect to this clone: The read comes to an end 3 residues before the CDR3 does, leaving the germline J gene to fill in the end. The rearrangement joins TRBV18 to TRBJ1-5, with 11 bases identical to TRBD1. The ends lost 3 bases at V and 7 bases at J; junction bases unmatched: 14. Germline CDR1 is KGHSH and CDR2 is LQKENI. CDR3 length: 18 amino acids. Partial CDR3 DNA: TGTGCCAGCTCACCCCGGGGGGCTGGGACAGGGGGATGGCAGCCC. Translation: CASSPRGAGTGGWQP. In full, the CDR3 is CASSPRGAGTGGWQPQHF.